The 17 T cell receptor beta chains below all came from one sample that was sequenced in a study of cytomegalovirus exposure and HLA in healthy donors. Sequencing used immunoSEQ multiplex PCR; TCRdb keeps in-frame clones, though not all of them. Seen here are fewer than 200,000 clones, around nine tenths observed once, and the top ten hold roughly 1.5%. The sequenced sample was PBMCs. Receptor source: a woman in her twenties or thirties in good health and CMV-seronegative.

This chain uses TRBV7-2 with TRBJ2-6; weak D call: TRBD2 (5 bases). The CDR3 runs 14 residues. V was trimmed by 2 bases and J by 13 bases, leaving 15 bases between them. The germline V gene encodes CDR1 SGHTA and CDR2 FQGNSA. The CDR3 protein is CASSLFMDSGVLTF. The DNA of the CDR3 is TGTGCCAGCAGCTTATTTATGGACTCCGGAGTCCTGACTTTC.

The rearrangement joins TRBV30 to TRBJ2-7; perhaps TRBD1 as D (6 bases). The CDR3 is made up of 14 amino acids. Germline V gene data show CDR1 as GTSNPN and CDR2 as SVGIG (reference sequence). The germline V and J ends were trimmed by 1 base and 2 bases, with 12 bases remaining between them. In nucleotides, the CDR3 is TGTGCCTGGAGTGACTGGACAGCAACCTACGAGCAGTACTTC. Protein product: CAWSDWTATYEQYF.

Written as DNA, the CDR3 is TGTGCCAGCAGAGCACCGGGACTAGCGGGGGAGACTCCCTACAATGAGCAGTTCTTC. Protein product: CASRAPGLAGETPYNEQFF. This rearrangement joins TRBV2 to TRBJ2-1; 14 positions agree with TRBD2. J was trimmed by 2 bases and V by 6 bases; bases with no gene match: 12. The CDR3 is 19 amino acids. Germline values: CDR1 SNHLY, CDR2 FYNNEI.

The chain employs TRBV29-1 and TRBJ2-2, with TRBD2 matching over 9 bases. The germline V gene encodes CDR1 SQVTM and CDR2 ANQGSEA. The CDR3 is 14 residues long. Trimming removed 7 bases from V and 2 bases from J; junction bases left unmatched: 5. Here the CDR3 reads CSAGLATNTGELFF. The CDR3 DNA reads as TGCAGCGCCGGACTAGCGACAAACACCGGGGAGCTGTTTTTT.

The rearrangement uses TRBV29-1 and TRBJ2-7; D remains ambiguous. This CDR3 region has 13 residues. The ends were cut back, 5 bases at V and 4 bases at J, with 15 bases in the middle. CDR1 SQVTM and CDR2 ANQGSEA come from the germline V gene. CDR3 nucleotide sequence: TGCAGCGTTCGGGTAGACTCGCAATACGAGCAGTACTTC. Translated, it gives CSVRVDSQYEQYF.

The genes are TRBV6-5 and TRBJ2-7; weak D call: TRBD1 (7 bases). The length of the CDR3 is 14 residues. The V end lost 0 bases, the J end lost 6 bases, and 12 bases lay between the germline ends. Germline assignment: CDR1 MNHEY and CDR2 SVGAGI. The CDR3 sequence is CASSYSGQGGEQYF. The CDR3 DNA follows: TGTGCCAGCAGTTACTCGGGCCAGGGGGGCGAGCAGTACTTC.

The V gene is TRBV6-5, the J gene TRBJ1-2, with D possibly TRBD1 on 6 matching bases. This CDR3 is 15 amino acids long. Per germline, CDR1 MNHEY and CDR2 SVGAGI. Trimming pared 2 bases from V and 4 bases from J, leaving 14 bases between. The CDR3 coding sequence is TGTGCCAGCAGTTACGCTATTACAGGGACCTATGGCTACACCTTC. This encodes CASSYAITGTYGYTF.

The genes are TRBV9 and TRBJ2-5, with 14 nucleotides matching TRBD2. J lost 5 bases, V lost 2 bases, and 5 bases had no gene match. Germline CDR1 reads SGDLS; CDR2 reads YYNGEE. The CDR3 is made up of 16 amino acids. The CDR3 protein is CASSVVGLAGAETQYF. The CDR3 DNA reads TGTGCCAGCAGCGTGGTGGGACTAGCGGGGGCGGAGACCCAGTACTTC. Full variable domain (outside the CDR3, taken from reference TRBV9 and TRBJ2-5): DSGVTQTPKHLITATGQRVTLRCSPRSGDLSVYWYQQSLDQGLQFLIQYYNGEERAKGNILERFSAQQFPDLHSELNLSSLELGDSALYFCASSVVGLAGAETQYFGPGTRLLVL.

V is TRBV11-2 and J is TRBJ1-2; 10 nucleotides match TRBD1. The CDR3 length is 13 residues. Germline CDR1 is SGHAT and CDR2 is FQNNGV. The J segment lost 5 bases and the V segment lost 5 bases, leaving 2 bases of the junction unmatched. CDR3 nucleotides: TGTGCCAGCAGCCCGGGACAGGGGTATGGCTACACCTTC. Protein product: CASSPGQGYGYTF.

The J gene is TRBJ2-7, the V gene TRBV6-5; D unresolved. The germline V gene has CDR1 MNHEY and CDR2 SVGAGI. The CDR3 runs 15 residues. With 5 bases removed from V and 2 bases from J, the gap between germline ends came to 16 bases. The CDR3 spells CASSRSGVGTYEQYF. CDR3 sequence (DNA): TGTGCCAGCAGTAGGTCAGGTGTCGGAACCTACGAGCAGTACTTC.

The chain couples TRBV4-1 to TRBJ2-1; 7 bases are a match to TRBD2. CDR1 and CDR2 (germline): MGHRA, YSYEKL. The V segment lost 0 bases and the J segment 8 bases; nucleotides outside the gene matches: 16. This CDR3 comprises 18 residues. The CDR3 coding sequence is TGCGCCAGCAGCCAAGAGGGCCCCTTGGGGGGGATTCCCCATGAGCAGTTCTTC. Translating it yields CASSQEGPLGGIPHEQFF.

The genes are TRBV6-5 and TRBJ1-1, with a possible D match to TRBD1 (6 bases). CDR1 is MNHEY and CDR2 is SVGAGI in the germline V gene. The V end lost 5 bases, the J end lost 5 bases, and 12 bases lay between the germline ends. The CDR3 spans 13 residues. CDR3 sequence reads: CASSQAGVTEAFF. The CDR3, as DNA: TGTGCCAGCAGTCAGGCAGGGGTGACTGAAGCTTTCTTT.

The J gene is TRBJ2-1, the V gene TRBV9, with 10 bases lining up with TRBD1. The V gene's germline CDR1 is SGDLS and CDR2 YYNGEE. CDR3 length: 19 residues. V gave up 3 bases and J gave up 3 bases; unmatched junction bases: 15. CDR3 protein: CASSEDPILGQGFYNEQFF. In nucleotides, the CDR3 is TGTGCCAGCAGCGAGGATCCTATTTTGGGACAGGGGTTCTACAATGAGCAGTTCTTC.

This clone turned up a few times. V is TRBV7-9 and J is TRBJ2-7, with 7 bases fitting TRBD1. Germline V gives CDR1 SEHNR, CDR2 FQNEAQ (reference sequence). This CDR3 has 13 amino acids. With 7 bases clipped from V and 2 bases from J, the junction kept 5 bases outside the gene matches. CDR3 nucleotides: TGTGCCAGCAAACGGGACAGCACCTACGAGCAGTACTTC. Translating it yields CASKRDSTYEQYF.

The chain employs TRBV7-2 and TRBJ2-2; D gene uncertain. The CDR3 extends over 11 amino acids. V lost 7 bases and J lost 8, with 8 bases in between. Germline values: CDR1 SGHTA, CDR2 FQGNSA. CDR3 in DNA: TGTGCCAGCACCGCAGGTGGGGAGCTGTTTTTT. Translated: CASTAGGELFF.

The chain joins TRBV4-1 to TRBJ1-2; 7 bases map to TRBD1. The ends lost 5 bases at V and 8 bases at J; junction bases unmatched: 14. The CDR3 loop spans 15 amino acids. From germline, CDR1 is MGHRA and CDR2 YSYEKL. The CDR3 nucleotides are TGCGCCAGCAGCTCGAGCTTTTTACAGGGGAGCGGCTACACCTTC. It encodes CASSSSFLQGSGYTF.

V and J are TRBV5-4 and TRBJ2-7, with TRBD1 matching 10 bases. Germline assignment: CDR1 SGHNT and CDR2 YYREEE (reference sequence). The CDR3 has 17 residues. Trimming at V came to 4 bases and at J to 1 base, leaving 11 bases not matched to a gene. The CDR3 protein is CASSPRDRGLLSYEQYF. The CDR3, as DNA: TGTGCCAGCAGCCCCCGGGACAGGGGCCTATTGTCCTACGAGCAGTACTTC.